The rows below give T cell receptor beta chains drawn from one sample of a study of T-cell reconstitution after alpha-beta-depleted transplantation in children. TCRdb passed the PCR reads through MiXCR, listing each CDR3 protein once. The sample consists of 700,000 to 950,000 distinct CDR3 sequences, roughly 15% of them appearing once. The specimen was PBMCs, mostly from graft donor cells, collected 360 days after TCRalphabeta/CD19-depleted stem cell transplant. The source of these receptors is a male patient between 5 and 17 years old who had a stem cell transplant for acute lymphoblastic leukemia, so the T cells may come from the graft donor. Both conserved end residues are part of each CDR3. D genes are given only for firm matches. Clone size is given for some rows only: seen once, a few or many times, or a class if the clone is expanded.

J gene,clone size,V gene,D gene,CDR3 DNA,CDR3 protein
TRBJ2-2,.,TRBV15,TRBD2,TGTGCCACCAGCAGAGATCCAAGCGGGAGGCGGAAAAACACCGGGGAGCTGTTTTTT,CATSRDPSGRRKNTGELFF
TRBJ2-5,many,TRBV6-5,TRBD2,TGTGCCAGCAGTTACTCGAAACTAGCGGGAGTGGAGACCCAGTACTTC,CASSYSKLAGVETQYF
TRBJ2-1,few,TRBV12-2,.,TGTGCAAGTCGCTTACTTGGCTACAATGAGCAGTTCTTC,CASRLLGYNEQFF
TRBJ2-3,many,TRBV12-3/TRBV12-4,.,TGTGCCAGCAGTTTACATACGCAGTATTTT,CASSLHTQYF
TRBJ2-2,.,TRBV20-1,TRBD2,TGCAGTGCTAGAGTCTCTCGCGGGAGGGCCCCCGGGGAGCTGTTTTTT,CSARVSRGRAPGELFF
TRBJ1-2,.,TRBV6-5,.,TGTGCCAGCAGTTACTCGATGAGGACCGGTGGCTACACCTTC,CASSYSMRTGGYTF
TRBJ2-1,.,TRBV7-3,.,TGTGCCAGCAGCTTAACAGGAGGACAAACTGAGCAGTTCTTC,CASSLTGGQTEQFF
TRBJ2-3,few,TRBV9,.,TGTGCCAGCAGCGTGTTGAGGTTTTTCTGCACAGATACGCAGTATTTT,CASSVLRFFCTDTQYF
TRBJ2-3,.,TRBV7-6,TRBD2,TGTGCCAGCAGCTTAGCGGGAGCCCACCCCGCGGGGGCGCAGTATTTT,CASSLAGAHPAGAQYF
TRBJ2-2,.,TRBV18,.,TGTGCCAGCCACCCGAACACCGGGGAGCTGTTTTTT,CASHPNTGELFF
TRBJ2-4,few,TRBV12-3/TRBV12-4,.,TGTGCCAGCAGTTTATGGGGTGGAGGCAAAAACATTCAGTACTTC,CASSLWGGGKNIQYF
TRBJ2-1,many,TRBV5-1,TRBD2,TGCGCCAGCAGCCCCATCGGACTAGCGGGAGCATTCCGAACCTACAATGAGCAGTTCTTC,CASSPIGLAGAFRTYNEQFF
TRBJ2-7,.,TRBV9,TRBD2,TGTGCCAGCAGCGTAGCAACTAGCGGTTACGAGCAGTACTTC,CASSVATSGYEQYF
TRBJ2-7,few,TRBV7-2,TRBD2,TGTGCCAGCAGCTTCTGGACTAGCGGGAGTGGCGAGCAGTACTTC,CASSFWTSGSGEQYF
TRBJ2-1,few,TRBV6-5,.,TGTGCCAGCATCCAGTCGACTGACAATGAGCAGTTCTTC,CASIQSTDNEQFF
TRBJ1-1,many,TRBV6-1,.,TGTGCCAGCAGTGAAGCCCCTTGGGGATTGAGGACTGAAGCTTTCTTT,CASSEAPWGLRTEAFF
TRBJ1-5,few,TRBV7-9,TRBD1,TGTGCCAGCAGCTTGGACAGGATTGGGCAGCCCCAGCATTTT,CASSLDRIGQPQHF
TRBJ1-1,many,TRBV4-1,.,TGCGCCAGCAGCCAAGTAAACAGGGATACGACTGAAGCTTTCTTT,CASSQVNRDTTEAFF
TRBJ1-4,many,TRBV20-1,TRBD1,TGCAGTGCTAGAAGCTCGGCAGGGGGTAGCACTAATGAAAAACTGTTTTTT,CSARSSAGGSTNEKLFF
TRBJ1-1,few,TRBV5-1,TRBD1,TGCGCCAGCAGCTTGTCGGGGACAGGGAACACTGAAGCTTTCTTT,CASSLSGTGNTEAFF
TRBJ2-1,.,TRBV7-9,.,TGTGCCAGCAGGTCGAGAAGGAATGGCTACAATGAGCAGTTCTTC,CASRSRRNGYNEQFF
TRBJ2-1,.,TRBV7-9,.,TGTGCCAGCAGCCACTGGACTAACTCCTACAATGAGCAGTTCTTC,CASSHWTNSYNEQFF
TRBJ2-3,many,TRBV4-2,.,TGTGCCAGCAGCCAAGCCCGCAGGGGGGGAACAGATACGCAGTATTTT,CASSQARRGGTDTQYF
TRBJ2-7,many,TRBV2,TRBD2,TGTGCCAGCAGGGGGCTAGCGGGAGAGGGCGAGCAGTACTTC,CASRGLAGEGEQYF
TRBJ2-2,.,TRBV20-1,TRBD2,TGCAGTGCTAGGGTAGCGGGAGGGCCTGGGACCGGGGAGCTGTTTTTT,CSARVAGGPGTGELFF
TRBJ1-1,.,TRBV15,.,TGTGCCACCAGGCACAGACTAAACACTGAAGCTTTCTTT,CATRHRLNTEAFF
TRBJ1-2,.,TRBV4-1,.,TGCGCCAGCAGTAGAAGCGGTTCACCAGAAAGAGGGTACACCTTC,CASSRSGSPERGYTF
TRBJ2-1,.,TRBV7-9,TRBD2,TGTGCCAGCAGCCCTCACAGGACTAGCAATGAGCAGTTCTTC,CASSPHRTSNEQFF
TRBJ2-1,once,TRBV24-1,.,TGTGCCACCAGCAGACAGACTGGGTTCTCCTACAATGAGCAGTTCTTC,CATSRQTGFSYNEQFF
TRBJ2-1,.,TRBV7-9,.,TGTGCCAGCAGCTTTAAGGTTGAGCAGTTCTTC,CASSFKVEQFF
TRBJ2-7,few,TRBV4-1,TRBD1,TGCGCCAGCAGAGGGACAGGGAAAAACGAGCAGTACTTC,CASRGTGKNEQYF
TRBJ2-1,many,TRBV29-1,.,TGCAGCGTTGCAGGGGCGCGATTAAGCAATGAGCAGTTCTTC,CSVAGARLSNEQFF
TRBJ1-1,few,TRBV10-2,.,TGCGCCAGCAGTGAGCCTCAGTACCTGGGCACTGAAGCTTTCTTT,CASSEPQYLGTEAFF
TRBJ2-3,few,TRBV29-1,.,TGCAGCGTTGTGCCCCGACACCGATTCACAGATACGCAGTATTTT,CSVVPRHRFTDTQYF
TRBJ2-7,.,TRBV5-1,TRBD1,TGCGCCAGCAGCCAAACCCGATCGGACAGGGGCTACGAGCAGTACTTC,CASSQTRSDRGYEQYF
TRBJ2-3,few,TRBV6-2/TRBV6-3,TRBD1,TGTGCCAGCAGCGAACCTTTGACAGGGGTCACAGATACGCAGTATTTT,CASSEPLTGVTDTQYF
TRBJ1-5,.,TRBV19,.,TGTGCCAGTAAGAAGACAGCTAGCAATCAGCCCCAGCATTTT,CASKKTASNQPQHF
TRBJ1-2,few,TRBV6-5,.,TGTGCCAGCAGTTACGGGAGGGTAAAGTATGGCTACACCTTC,CASSYGRVKYGYTF
TRBJ1-1,few,TRBV5-1,.,TGCGCCAGCAGCTTAACAGCAAACTGGGACACTGAAGCTTTCTTT,CASSLTANWDTEAFF
TRBJ2-1,few,TRBV7-7,.,TGTGCCAGCAGCTTAGGGGATAGGGATGAGCAGTTCTTC,CASSLGDRDEQFF
TRBJ2-2,.,TRBV27,TRBD2,TGTGCCGTCCGTCGGGAGGGCCGGATCACCGGGGAGCTGTTTTTT,CAVRREGRITGELFF
TRBJ2-2,few,TRBV6-4,TRBD2,TGTGCCAGCAGTGACTCGATACTAGCGGGATTTGCCACCGGGGAGCTGTTTTTT,CASSDSILAGFATGELFF
TRBJ2-2,many,TRBV5-1,TRBD2,TGCGCCAGCAGCCAGCGGGAGGTCCACACCGGGGAGCTGTTTTTT,CASSQREVHTGELFF
TRBJ2-1,.,TRBV20-1,.,TGCAGTGCTAGAATAGGTCCTCTTTATCATGAGCAGTTCTTC,CSARIGPLYHEQFF
TRBJ2-7,once,TRBV19,.,TGTGCCAGTAGTGGATCTTCAGGGGACCCTTACGAGCAGTACTTC,CASSGSSGDPYEQYF
TRBJ2-7,.,TRBV20-1,TRBD2,TGCAGCGCTAGTGGAGTAGCGGGAGTCAGGTATGGGTACGAGCAGTACTTC,CSASGVAGVRYGYEQYF
TRBJ2-5,.,TRBV4-1,.,TGCGCCAGCAGCCAAGATACAACGGACCCGGGCAGAGGGACACAGTACTTC,CASSQDTTDPGRGTQYF
TRBJ2-3,many,TRBV12-3/TRBV12-4,.,TGTGCCAGCAGTTTTTACAGGAGGACCACAGATACGCAGTATTTT,CASSFYRRTTDTQYF
TRBJ2-1,.,TRBV2,TRBD1,TGTGCCAGCAATATAATCCCGGGACAGGGGTATAATGAGCAGTTCTTC,CASNIIPGQGYNEQFF
TRBJ2-1,.,TRBV5-1,.,TGCGCCAGCAGCCGCGCCGACCCCTGGGGTGATGAGCAGTTCTTC,CASSRADPWGDEQFF
TRBJ2-7,few,TRBV5-1,.,TGCGCACCCCCCAGCTCCTACGAGCAGTACTTC,CAPPSSYEQYF
TRBJ1-1,few,TRBV20-1,.,TGCAGTGCTAGTCGGAGGGGCAGGGGCACTGAAGCTTTCTTT,CSASRRGRGTEAFF
TRBJ2-1,few,TRBV20-1,.,TGCAGTGCTCTGAGGGGAGGCCTCCCGAATGAGCAGTTCTTC,CSALRGGLPNEQFF
TRBJ2-3,.,TRBV2,.,TGTGCCAGCAGGGCCGACTCAGATACGCAGTATTTT,CASRADSDTQYF
TRBJ2-1,many,TRBV25-1,.,TGTGCCAGCAGTGTCCCTGGCCACACGCCTGAGCAGTTCTTC,CASSVPGHTPEQFF
TRBJ2-5,.,TRBV28,TRBD1,TGTGCCAGCAGCACCGAGCCCTATCAGGGGGCGGGGGAGACCCAGTACTTC,CASSTEPYQGAGETQYF